This entry is about one T cell receptor beta chain. The germline V gene encodes CDR1 LNHDA and CDR2 SQIVND (reference sequence). The CDR3 length is 16 residues. After removal of 5 bases from V and 5 bases from J, the junction contained 11 bases not matched to a gene. Clones were read by immunoSEQ multiplex PCR, and TCRdb kept only the in-frame ones, dropping some. The profile shows 150,000 to 200,000 clones, approximately 87% of them singletons. The entry originates in a study of blood T cell repertoires in COVID-19. Overall study context: T cells, B-cell-depleted T cells, or PBMCs provided the cDNA or gDNA that served as material.

The sample comprised peripheral blood. V is TRBV19 and J is TRBJ1-5; TRBD1 aligns across 8 bases. The receptor's source is a man between 18 and 35 years old with active or convalescent COVID-19. The CDR3 nucleotides read TGTGCCAGTAGTCTTTTCGGGACAGGTCTGTATCAGCCCCAGCATTTT. It translates to CASSLFGTGLYQPQHF.